Sequencing of this TCR beta chain was carried out in a study of response to subunit inactivated influenza vaccine. This CDR3 is 11 amino acids long. Trimming removed 0 bases at V and 7 bases at J, with 7 bases between. The germline gives CDR1 DFQATT, CDR2 SNEGSKA (reference sequence). TCRdb ran MiXCR on the RT-PCR reads and lists one entry per CDR3 protein. This table has 540,000 or so distinct CDR3 sequences, about an eighth appearing once. General observations from the study: It was the authors' suggestion that each seasonal influenza vaccination recruits few new T cells.

This clonotype was seen only a few times. The antigen is undetermined. V is TRBV20-1 and J is TRBJ2-7; D remains ambiguous. The TCR was taken from a man over 45 who received an inactivated influenza vaccine. This specimen was PBMCs from blood, taken 45 days after vaccination. The CDR3 loop reads CSARDQGEQYF. The CDR3 DNA is TGCAGTGCTAGAGATCAAGGGGAGCAGTACTTC.